This passage covers 16 T cell receptor beta chains from one sample sequenced in a study of T cells in localized non-small cell lung cancer. Method: immunoSEQ multiplex PCR; TCRdb's copy keeps in-frame clones and lacks some. The sample yields about 70,000 clones, approximately 88% seen once. Material: peripheral blood, obtained before any cancer treatment. The source is a female donor at least 60 years old with stage I lung adenocarcinoma.

The V and J genes are TRBV28 and TRBJ2-1; maybe TRBD1 (6 bases). In germline, CDR1 is MDHEN, CDR2 SYDVKM. CDR3 length equals 18 residues. Deletions cut 7 bases from V and 2 bases from J, with 24 bases between. CDR3 sequence: CASKSVQGIPHPYNEQFF. The CDR3 bases are TGTGCCAGCAAGTCAGTACAGGGTATACCTCATCCCTACAATGAGCAGTTCTTC.

V gene TRBV5-1 combines with J gene TRBJ2-6; no firm D call. Germline CDR1 is SGHRS and CDR2 is YFSETQ. This CDR3 contains 14 residues. V was clipped by 4 bases and J by 2 bases, with 7 bases between them. CDR3 sequence reads: CASSASPGANVLTF. The CDR3 region has the DNA TGCGCCAGCAGCGCGTCGCCTGGGGCCAACGTCCTGACTTTC.

This clone was recorded only once. The rearrangement links TRBV28 to TRBJ2-7; the D gene could be TRBD1 or TRBD2 (6 bases each). CDR3 size: 14 residues. The V end lost 2 bases, the J end lost 5 bases, and 13 bases lay between the germline ends. Germline V gene lookup returns CDR1 MDHEN and CDR2 SYDVKM. CDR3 sequence: CASSLEGGLHEQYF. As DNA, the CDR3 is TGTGCCAGCAGTTTAGAGGGGGGTCTCCACGAGCAGTACTTC. Full variable domain (rest looked up from reference TRBV28 and TRBJ2-7): DVKVTQSSRYLVKRTGEKVFLECVQDMDHENMFWYRQDPGLGLRLIYFSYDVKMKEKGDIPEGYSVSREKKERFSLILESASTNQTSMYLCASSLEGGLHEQYFGPGTRLTVT.

The genes are TRBV6-5 and TRBJ2-2; TRBD1 matches at 9 bases. CDR3 size: 15 residues. The V segment lost 0 bases and the J segment 5 bases; nucleotides outside the gene matches: 1. Germline CDR1 and CDR2: MNHEY and SVGAGI. The CDR3 DNA reads TGTGCCAGCAGTTACTCGACAGGGGGAACCGGGGAGCTGTTTTTT. Amino acids: CASSYSTGGTGELFF.

The chain uses TRBV11-3 and TRBJ2-7; D unclear. Deletions cut 5 bases from V and 5 bases from J, with 13 bases between. Germline V CDR1 and CDR2: SGHNT, YENEEA. The CDR3 covers 13 residues. DNA of the CDR3: TGTGCCAGCAGCCCGCGACGGGCCCACGAGCAGTACTTC. Its protein is CASSPRRAHEQYF.

V usage is TRBV18 and J usage is TRBJ1-5; the D is unclear. CDR3 size: 13 residues. V dropped 1 base and J dropped 6 bases, with 7 bases sitting between them. CDR1 KGHSH and CDR2 LQKENI come from the germline V gene. The CDR3 DNA is TGTGCCAGCTCACCACAGGGTGGTCAGCCCCAGCATTTT. It encodes CASSPQGGQPQHF.

This chain connects TRBV7-3 to TRBJ2-5; D uncertain. This CDR3 spans 13 amino acids. The germline V gene has CDR1 SGHTA and CDR2 FQGTGA. Deletions cut 6 bases from V and 1 base from J, with 9 bases between. CDR3 sequence reads: CASSVTVQETQYF. The CDR3 coding sequence is TGTGCCAGCAGTGTAACGGTCCAAGAGACCCAGTACTTC.

CDR3 residues: CASSFAGPDYEQYF. The CDR3 DNA reads as TGTGCCAGCAGCTTTGCCGGGCCTGATTACGAGCAGTACTTC. V and J are TRBV7-2 and TRBJ2-7; D ambiguous. The CDR3 length is 14 residues. V lost 3 bases and J 4 bases, leaving 13 bases between the germline ends. The germline V gene has CDR1 SGHTA and CDR2 FQGNSA.

This chain links TRBV5-4 with TRBJ1-6; 9 bases are shared with TRBD1. V was pared by 4 bases and J by 0 bases, with 8 bases of the junction left unmatched. This CDR3 has 18 amino acids. Germline lookup yields CDR1 SGHNT and CDR2 YYREEE (reference sequence). CDR3 sequence: CASSPGQGSSSYNSPLHF. CDR3 nucleotides: TGTGCCAGCAGCCCAGGACAGGGGTCTAGCTCCTATAATTCACCCCTCCACTTT.

The rearrangement uses TRBV6-6 and TRBJ2-5; TRBD1 matches at 9 bases. J lost 4 bases, V lost 2 bases, and 5 bases had no gene match. Germline V gives CDR1 MNHNY, CDR2 SVGAGI (reference sequence). The CDR3 has 15 amino acids. The CDR3 is CASSYGQGKGETQYF. The DNA of the CDR3 is TGTGCCAGCAGTTACGGACAGGGGAAGGGAGAGACCCAGTACTTC.

The chain combines TRBV15 with TRBJ2-7; D not resolved. In germline, CDR1 is LNHNV, CDR2 YYDKDF (reference sequence). The V gene lost 0 bases and the J gene lost 7 bases, with 7 bases spanning the gap. CDR3 size: 12 residues. CDR3 residues: CATSRDTGEQYF. CDR3 in DNA: TGTGCCACCAGCAGAGATACTGGGGAGCAGTACTTC.

This clone was recorded only once. The V and J genes are TRBV25-1 and TRBJ2-5; 12 positions match TRBD2. The trim removed 5 bases at V and 5 bases at J, leaving 9 bases unmatched. Germline V gene data show CDR1 as MGHDK and CDR2 as SYGVNS. This CDR3 has 16 amino acids. CDR3 region: CASSRASGRAWETQYF. CDR3 DNA: TGTGCCAGCAGTCGGGCTAGCGGGAGGGCCTGGGAGACCCAGTACTTC.

This clone was picked up a small number of times. The chain uses TRBV15 and TRBJ1-1; perhaps TRBD1 as D (6 bases). Germline loops: CDR1 LNHNV, CDR2 YYDKDF (reference sequence). This CDR3 is 17 amino acids long. V was cut by 0 bases and J by 0 bases, with 14 bases left in between. The CDR3 loop reads CATSRELGADLNTEAFF. Written as DNA, the CDR3 is TGTGCCACCAGCAGAGAATTGGGGGCAGATTTGAACACTGAAGCTTTCTTT.

The rearrangement joins TRBV19 to TRBJ2-7, with TRBD2 identical over 11 bases. Unmatched junction bases numbered 7, after V lost 3 bases and J lost 0 bases. This CDR3 region has 17 residues. The germline CDR1 and CDR2 sequences are LNHDA and SQIVND (reference sequence). DNA of the CDR3: TGTGCCAGTAGTATGGCACTAGCGGGAGCGTACTCCTACGAGCAGTACTTC. It specifies CASSMALAGAYSYEQYF.

This chain uses TRBV7-2 with TRBJ2-7; weak D call: TRBD2 (5 bases). CDR1 and CDR2 (germline): SGHTA, FQGNSA. The CDR3 is 16 residues long. Trimming stripped 5 bases from V and 0 bases from J, with 17 bases between. CDR3 nucleotide sequence: TGTGCCAGCAGCCTCAGTGGAGGAACTCCCTCCTACGAGCAGTACTTC. Translated, it gives CASSLSGGTPSYEQYF.

The chain joins TRBV9 to TRBJ2-5, with no clear D. This CDR3 spans 15 amino acids. Germline CDR1 SGDLS, CDR2 YYNGEE. V was cut by 4 bases and J by 3 bases, with 16 bases left in between. CDR3 bases: TGTGCCAGCAGCAAGAACTCGCGGACCGAAGAGACCCAGTACTTC. Protein product: CASSKNSRTEETQYF.